Shown below are 3 T cell receptor beta chains from a single sample sequenced in a study of blood T cells in healthy people across ages. Alongside a J-beta primer mix, a sample-barcoded 5' primer served in a second PCR lasting about 6 to 11 cycles. MiXCR, run by TCRdb on the 5' RACE reads, gives a single entry per CDR3 protein. The table has some 1,800,000 distinct CDR3 sequences, about 39% seen once. The specimen was blood. The receptors shown here come from a human donor in good health.

This chain connects TRBV28 to TRBJ2-5; 11 nucleotides agree with TRBD2. There are 16 residues in the CDR3. Losses at the gene ends were 5 bases for V and 3 bases for J; bases not matched to a gene: 8. Germline V gene lookup returns CDR1 MDHEN and CDR2 SYDVKM. CDR3 DNA sequence: TGTGCCAGCAGTCTCCGACTAGCGGGGATCGAAGAGACCCAGTACTTC. Translating gives CASSLRLAGIEETQYF.

With regard to this clonotype: The junction shows a germline mismatch at one end, possibly a read error. The rearrangement joins TRBV10-3 to TRBJ2-7, with D perhaps matching TRBD1 (6 bases). The CDR3 runs to 13 residues. Germline assignment: CDR1 ENHRY and CDR2 SYGVKD. CDR3: CAVRYGQTNEQYF. The DNA of the CDR3 is TGTGCCGTCAGGTACGGACAGACTAACGAGCAGTACTTC.

This clonotype has a single count. The CDR3 nucleotides are TGTGCCAGCAGCTCAATCGCAGCGGGGGCCTCAGATACGCAGTATTTT. Its protein is CASSSIAAGASDTQYF. The chain employs TRBV5-6 and TRBJ2-3, with 8 bases identical to TRBD2. Germline CDR1 SGHDT, CDR2 YYEEEE. CDR3 length equals 16 residues. The V gene end was trimmed by 3 bases and the J gene end by 4 bases; junction bases not matched to a gene: 10.